Listed below are T cell receptor beta chains from one sample, sequenced in a study of shared clonotypes between healthy human individuals. This table comes from immunoSEQ multiplex PCR, and its TCRdb copy is limited to in-frame clones, with some not included. The table lists under 2,500,000 clones, 90% to 97% of them singletons. Input material: naive CD4+ T cells sorted from blood. These receptor sequences come from a man aged 18 to 29 in good health. Each CDR3 is given with its conserved first and last residue. D genes are given only for firm matches. The listing skips clone size in some rows; elsewhere it reads once, few, many or a size class.

v_gene: TRBV25-1; j_gene: TRBJ2-1; abundance: .; d_gene: .; CDR3nt: TGTGCCAGCAGTGAATGGGGGGTTCATGAGCAGTTCTTC; CDR3aa: CASSEWGVHEQFF
v_gene: TRBV7-8; j_gene: TRBJ2-7; abundance: .; d_gene: .; CDR3nt: TGTGCCAGCAGCTTAGATCCCGGACAGTTCGACGAGCAGTACTTC; CDR3aa: CASSLDPGQFDEQYF
v_gene: TRBV7-9; j_gene: TRBJ1-1; abundance: .; d_gene: .; CDR3nt: TGTGCCAGCAGCTTAATTTTTCCTGGCGCTGAAGCTTTCTTT; CDR3aa: CASSLIFPGAEAFF
v_gene: TRBV6-1; j_gene: TRBJ2-4; abundance: .; d_gene: .; CDR3nt: TGTGCCAGCAGTGATTCATCCAGGGGGGACATTCAGTACTTC; CDR3aa: CASSDSSRGDIQYF
v_gene: TRBV30; j_gene: TRBJ1-1; abundance: .; d_gene: .; CDR3nt: TGTGCCTGGAGTGCAGGTTACTTGGGCATGAACACTGAAGCTTTCTTT; CDR3aa: CAWSAGYLGMNTEAFF
v_gene: TRBV28; j_gene: TRBJ1-2; abundance: .; d_gene: TRBD1; CDR3nt: TGTGCCAGCACCCAGACAGGGGTTACCTATGGCTACACCTTC; CDR3aa: CASTQTGVTYGYTF
v_gene: TRBV5-1; j_gene: TRBJ2-3; abundance: once; d_gene: .; CDR3nt: TGCGCCAGCAGCTTGTTAGACGCGGATACGCAGTATTTT; CDR3aa: CASSLLDADTQYF
v_gene: TRBV6-1; j_gene: TRBJ1-3; abundance: .; d_gene: .; CDR3nt: TGTGCCAGCAACCTCTCTGGAAACACCATATATTTT; CDR3aa: CASNLSGNTIYF
v_gene: TRBV7-9; j_gene: TRBJ2-7; abundance: .; d_gene: TRBD1; CDR3nt: TGTGCCAGCAGCTACACCGGGACAGGGGGTCTTTTCCAGCAGTACTTC; CDR3aa: CASSYTGTGGLFQQYF
v_gene: TRBV5-1; j_gene: TRBJ2-5; abundance: .; d_gene: TRBD2; CDR3nt: TGCGCCAGCAGCGTGGGAGGTAGCGGGGGGGCCGAGACCCAGTACTTC; CDR3aa: CASSVGGSGGAETQYF
v_gene: TRBV5-1; j_gene: TRBJ2-5; abundance: .; d_gene: .; CDR3nt: TGCGCCAGCAGCTACGGGACCCAAGAGACCCAGTACTTC; CDR3aa: CASSYGTQETQYF
v_gene: TRBV4-1; j_gene: TRBJ2-3; abundance: .; d_gene: .; CDR3nt: TGCGCCAGCAGCCAAGTAGCACAGGGCGGGACAGATACGCAGTATTTT; CDR3aa: CASSQVAQGGTDTQYF
v_gene: TRBV6-1; j_gene: TRBJ1-1; abundance: .; d_gene: .; CDR3nt: TGTGCCAGCACCCACCCTCCCGAGCGGACTGAAGCTTTCTTT; CDR3aa: CASTHPPERTEAFF
v_gene: TRBV25-1; j_gene: TRBJ1-2; abundance: .; d_gene: TRBD1; CDR3nt: TGTGCCAGCAGTGCCGCCGGGACAGCCTATGGCTACACCTTC; CDR3aa: CASSAAGTAYGYTF
v_gene: TRBV28; j_gene: TRBJ2-3; abundance: .; d_gene: TRBD2; CDR3nt: TGTGCCAGCAGTCCTACCGGGACTAGGGTTGCAGATACGCAGTATTTT; CDR3aa: CASSPTGTRVADTQYF
v_gene: TRBV10-3; j_gene: TRBJ1-1; abundance: .; d_gene: .; CDR3nt: TGTGCCATCAGGCCACACCCATTGAACACTGAAGCTTTCTTT; CDR3aa: CAIRPHPLNTEAFF
v_gene: TRBV5-1; j_gene: TRBJ1-4; abundance: .; d_gene: .; CDR3nt: TGCGCCAGCAGCTTGAACGTACCAGCCGAAAAACTGTTTTTT; CDR3aa: CASSLNVPAEKLFF
v_gene: TRBV7-9; j_gene: TRBJ2-2; abundance: .; d_gene: .; CDR3nt: TGTGCCAGCACCTTTTTCCCTCTGAACACCGGGGAGCTGTTTTTT; CDR3aa: CASTFFPLNTGELFF
v_gene: TRBV7-2; j_gene: TRBJ2-7; abundance: .; d_gene: .; CDR3nt: TGTGCCAGCAGCTGGTGGACAGCCTACGAGCAGTACTTC; CDR3aa: CASSWWTAYEQYF
v_gene: TRBV5-4; j_gene: TRBJ1-6; abundance: .; d_gene: .; CDR3nt: TGTGCCAGCGGCGACAGGACTAATTCACCCCTCCACTTT; CDR3aa: CASGDRTNSPLHF
v_gene: TRBV5-1; j_gene: TRBJ1-6; abundance: .; d_gene: TRBD1; CDR3nt: TGCGCCAGCAGCATGGGACAGAATAATTCACCCCTCCACTTT; CDR3aa: CASSMGQNNSPLHF
v_gene: TRBV19; j_gene: TRBJ2-6; abundance: .; d_gene: .; CDR3nt: TGTGCCAGTAGAACAGGGACTGGGGCCAACGTCCTGACTTTC; CDR3aa: CASRTGTGANVLTF
v_gene: TRBV2; j_gene: TRBJ2-3; abundance: .; d_gene: .; CDR3nt: TGTGCCAGCACCGACCGTCGCACAGATACGCAGTATTTT; CDR3aa: CASTDRRTDTQYF
v_gene: TRBV5-1; j_gene: TRBJ1-3; abundance: .; d_gene: .; CDR3nt: TGCGCCAGCAGCTTGGCAAGGTCCGAGAGAAACACCATATATTTT; CDR3aa: CASSLARSERNTIYF
v_gene: TRBV20-1; j_gene: TRBJ2-7; abundance: .; d_gene: .; CDR3nt: TGCAGTGCCAAACGTTCGGAGCAGTACTTC; CDR3aa: CSAKRSEQYF
v_gene: TRBV5-4; j_gene: TRBJ2-5; abundance: few; d_gene: .; CDR3nt: TGTGCCAGCAGCTTGTGGGGAGTCGAGACCCAGTACTTC; CDR3aa: CASSLWGVETQYF
v_gene: TRBV5-4; j_gene: TRBJ1-1; abundance: once; d_gene: .; CDR3nt: TGTGCCAGCAGCACCGGGGACGGATTTGAAGCTTTCTTT; CDR3aa: CASSTGDGFEAFF
v_gene: TRBV10-2; j_gene: TRBJ2-5; abundance: .; d_gene: TRBD2; CDR3nt: TGCGCCAGCAGTGAGTGGCGGGGGGACGGGACCCAGTACTTC; CDR3aa: CASSEWRGDGTQYF
v_gene: TRBV15; j_gene: TRBJ2-6; abundance: .; d_gene: .; CDR3nt: TGTGCCACCAGCAGGGGGACTTTAGTCCACTCTGGGGCCAACGTCCTGACTTTC; CDR3aa: CATSRGTLVHSGANVLTF
v_gene: TRBV5-8; j_gene: TRBJ2-5; abundance: .; d_gene: TRBD2; CDR3nt: TGTGCCAGCAGCGTCGGGACTAGCGGGACAGAGACCCAGTACTTC; CDR3aa: CASSVGTSGTETQYF
v_gene: TRBV5-4; j_gene: TRBJ2-1; abundance: .; d_gene: .; CDR3nt: TGTGCCAGCAGCTTGGCCGGCCTTCGCAATGAGCAGTTCTTC; CDR3aa: CASSLAGLRNEQFF
v_gene: TRBV28; j_gene: TRBJ1-1; abundance: .; d_gene: TRBD1; CDR3nt: TGTGCCAGCAGTACATCCACAACAGGGGGCGGTGAAGCTTTCTTT; CDR3aa: CASSTSTTGGGEAFF
v_gene: TRBV28; j_gene: TRBJ2-7; abundance: .; d_gene: .; CDR3nt: TGTGCCAGCAGCCGCCCTAACGAGCAGTACTTC; CDR3aa: CASSRPNEQYF
v_gene: TRBV7-9; j_gene: TRBJ2-7; abundance: .; d_gene: .; CDR3nt: TGTGCCAGCAGCTTAGTCGAGTCGTCCGAGCAGTACTTC; CDR3aa: CASSLVESSEQYF
v_gene: TRBV18; j_gene: TRBJ2-3; abundance: once; d_gene: TRBD2; CDR3nt: TGTGCCAGCTCATCGCGGACTAGCGGGAGCACAGATACGCAGTATTTT; CDR3aa: CASSSRTSGSTDTQYF
v_gene: TRBV4-1; j_gene: TRBJ2-4; abundance: .; d_gene: .; CDR3nt: TGCGCCAGCAGCGGTCAAATCGGCCTAGCCAAAAACATTCAGTACTTC; CDR3aa: CASSGQIGLAKNIQYF
v_gene: TRBV7-2; j_gene: TRBJ1-1; abundance: .; d_gene: .; CDR3nt: TGTGCCAGCAGCTCAGCGGGACCGATGAACACTGAAGCTTTCTTT; CDR3aa: CASSSAGPMNTEAFF
v_gene: TRBV19; j_gene: TRBJ1-2; abundance: once; d_gene: .; CDR3nt: TGTGCCACCTCCCCTCCCGGGCAGGGGAGTCGAGGCTACACCTTC; CDR3aa: CATSPPGQGSRGYTF
v_gene: TRBV18; j_gene: TRBJ2-7; abundance: .; d_gene: TRBD2; CDR3nt: TGTGCCAGCTCACCAAATCGGGAGGGCCTAGGGGAGCAGTACTTC; CDR3aa: CASSPNREGLGEQYF
v_gene: TRBV5-1; j_gene: TRBJ1-1; abundance: .; d_gene: TRBD1; CDR3nt: TGCGCCAGCAGCCCCGGACAGGGAAAAAGGGACACTGAAGCTTTCTTT; CDR3aa: CASSPGQGKRDTEAFF
v_gene: TRBV10-3; j_gene: TRBJ2-3; abundance: once; d_gene: .; CDR3nt: TGTGCCACCTCGGGACGGGCTGACACAGATACGCAGTATTTT; CDR3aa: CATSGRADTDTQYF
v_gene: TRBV11-2; j_gene: TRBJ2-2; abundance: .; d_gene: TRBD2; CDR3nt: TGTGCCAGCAGCTTAGGGACTAGCGGGGTTTATGGGGAGCTGTTTTTT; CDR3aa: CASSLGTSGVYGELFF
v_gene: TRBV10-1; j_gene: TRBJ2-3; abundance: .; d_gene: .; CDR3nt: TGCGCCAGCAGTGAGTCGAGGGGTAGCACAGATACGCAGTATTTT; CDR3aa: CASSESRGSTDTQYF
v_gene: TRBV27; j_gene: TRBJ2-7; abundance: .; d_gene: .; CDR3nt: TGTGCCAGCAGTTTAGAGGGTCGCGGTTACGAGCAGTACTTC; CDR3aa: CASSLEGRGYEQYF